This TCR beta chain was sequenced for a study of T cell responses to AZD1222 COVID-19 vaccine. Assay: immunoSEQ multiplex PCR; the TCRdb copy retains only in-frame clones and omits some. This sample yields about 110,000 clones, of which around 90% are seen a single time; under 8.5% belongs to the top ten. Trimming removed 6 bases at V and 5 bases at J, with 16 bases between. This CDR3 contains 15 residues. Germline V lookup: CDR1 SNHLY, CDR2 FYNNEI. The genes are TRBV2 and TRBJ2-2; TRBD1 might be the D (6 bases). Sequencing was performed on peripheral blood, taken 28 days after the second AZD1222 dose. The sequence derives from an adult who received the AZD1222 COVID-19 vaccine. The CDR3 region is CASRDADRATGELFF. Written as DNA, the CDR3 is TGTGCCAGCAGGGACGCGGACAGAGCTACCGGGGAGCTGTTTTTT.